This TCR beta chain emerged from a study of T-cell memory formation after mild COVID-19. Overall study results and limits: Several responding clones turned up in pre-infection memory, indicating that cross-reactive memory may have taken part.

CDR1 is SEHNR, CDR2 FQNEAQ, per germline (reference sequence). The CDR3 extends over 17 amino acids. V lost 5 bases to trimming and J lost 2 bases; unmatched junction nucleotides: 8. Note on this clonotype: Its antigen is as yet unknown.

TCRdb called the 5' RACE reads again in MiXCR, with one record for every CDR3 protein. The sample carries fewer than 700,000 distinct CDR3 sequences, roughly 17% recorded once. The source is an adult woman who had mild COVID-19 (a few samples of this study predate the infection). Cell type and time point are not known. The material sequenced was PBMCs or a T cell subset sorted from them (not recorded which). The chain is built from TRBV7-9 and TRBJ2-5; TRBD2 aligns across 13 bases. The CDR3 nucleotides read TGTGCCAGCAGCCCGGGACTAGCGGGGATGGGGCAAGAGACCCAGTACTTC. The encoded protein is CASSPGLAGMGQETQYF.